The clone carrying this T cell receptor beta chain was picked up a small number of times. In the authors' workflow: How many nucleated cells were present was estimated from reference gene primer amplification. Data came from immunoSEQ multiplex PCR; TCRdb stores just in-frame clones and leaves some out. V and J calls plus clone size are reproduced from that table; the DNA served to infer D and trimming. The sample lists approximately 140,000 clones, approximately 88% occurring once. Germline V gene data show CDR1 as SEHNR and CDR2 as FQNEAQ (reference sequence). The V gene lost 4 bases and the J gene lost 0 bases, with 16 bases spanning the gap. The CDR3 loop spans 18 amino acids. These data originate in a study of blood T cell repertoires in COVID-19.

The chain links TRBV7-9 to TRBJ1-6, with D maybe TRBD1 (6 bases). The sequenced sample was peripheral blood. This TCR was sampled from a man between 65 and 80 years old with acute or convalescent COVID-19. The CDR3: CASSSFFRDNSYNSPLHF. The CDR3 bases are TGTGCCAGCAGCTCTTTCTTCCGGGACAACTCCTATAATTCACCCCTCCACTTT.